Shown below are 18 T cell receptor beta chains from a single sample sequenced in a study of blood T cells in healthy people across ages. Then a second PCR, running about 6 to 12 cycles, was carried out with a sample-barcoded 5' primer and a J-beta primer mix. TCRdb used MiXCR to reprocess the 5' RACE reads, holding one entry per CDR3 protein. The sample lists some 860,000 distinct CDR3 sequences; more than 55% were seen once. The specimen sequenced was blood. The receptors were gathered from a man in his forties in good health.

This clonotype occurred a few times. The chain has TRBV7-9 and TRBJ2-5; possibly TRBD1 or TRBD2 for D (5 bases each). The CDR3 is 15 amino acids. From germline, CDR1 is SEHNR and CDR2 FQNEAQ (reference sequence). V was pared by 1 base and J by 4 bases, with 13 bases between. The DNA for the CDR3 is TGTGCCAGCAGCTTAGGACAGTATCGGGGAGAGACCCAGTACTTC. It is translated as CASSLGQYRGETQYF.

A word on this clonotype: The junction does not match germline at one end; this may be a read error. The V gene is TRBV6-6, the J gene TRBJ1-5; D is possibly TRBD1 (5 bases). Germline V lookup: CDR1 MNHNY, CDR2 SVGAGI (reference sequence). This CDR3 has 15 amino acids. CDR3 residues: CPSSYSTEGTQPQHF. CDR3 sequence (DNA): TGTCCCAGCAGTTACTCGACGGAGGGGACTCAGCCCCAGCATTTT.

There are a few counts of this clonotype. The chain is built from TRBV9 and TRBJ2-5; possibly TRBD2 for D (5 bases). TRBJ2-7 explains the end of the DNA better; the J call may be wrong. Per the germline V gene, CDR1 is SGDLS and CDR2 is YYNGEE. This CDR3 is 15 amino acids long. CDR3 region: CASSVDGRRYDEQYF. The DNA of the CDR3 is TGTGCCAGCAGCGTAGATGGGAGAAGGTACGACGAGCAGTACTTC.

This clonotype showed up just a few times. V usage is TRBV5-8 and J usage is TRBJ1-2; D not resolved. This CDR3 is built from 12 residues. CDR1 is SGHTS and CDR2 is YDEGEE in the germline V gene. Trimming stripped 2 bases from V and 8 bases from J, with 10 bases between. This chain's CDR3 is CASSLQRHGYTF. CDR3 in DNA: TGTGCCAGCAGCTTACAAAGGCACGGCTACACCTTC. Based on the CDR3 plus reference TRBV5-8 and TRBJ1-2, the full variable domain is EAGVTQSPTHLIKTRGQQATLRCSPISGHTSVYWYQQALGLGLQFLLWYDEGEERNRGNFPPRFSGRQFPNYSSELNVNALELEDSALYLCASSLQRHGYTFGSGTRLTVV.

V usage is TRBV15 and J usage is TRBJ2-3, with 13 bases fitting TRBD2. Germline V gives CDR1 LNHNV, CDR2 YYDKDF (reference sequence). Trimming at V came to 4 bases and at J to 5 bases, leaving 9 bases not matched to a gene. The CDR3 consists of 17 residues. In nucleotides, the CDR3 is TGTGCCACCAGCACAAGACTAGCGGGAGGTGGAGGAGATACGCAGTATTTT. It specifies CATSTRLAGGGGDTQYF.

This clonotype was detected a few times. This chain uses TRBV4-2 with TRBJ2-6; maybe TRBD1 (5 bases). The CDR3 totals 16 residues. CDR1 and CDR2 (germline): LGHNA, YNFKEQ. V was shortened by 3 bases and J by 2 bases, with 11 bases between the two germline ends. The CDR3 here is CASSQLKGTGANVLTF. For the CDR3, the DNA is TGTGCCAGCAGCCAGTTAAAGGGGACTGGGGCCAACGTCCTGACTTTC.

This clonotype was recorded a few times. This chain connects TRBV7-2 to TRBJ2-5; possibly TRBD1 or TRBD2 for D (5 bases each). Germline V lookup: CDR1 SGHTA, CDR2 FQGNSA. CDR3 length: 14 amino acids. Trimming removed 2 bases at V and 5 bases at J, with 12 bases between. The CDR3 coding sequence is TGTGCCAGCAGCTTATGGGGGTCTCGGGAGACCCAGTACTTC. It is translated as CASSLWGSRETQYF.

The gene calls are TRBV27 and TRBJ1-6, with TRBD1 as a possible D gene (5 bases). CDR1 and CDR2 (germline): MNHEY, SMNVEV (reference sequence). The germline V and J ends were trimmed by 5 bases and 9 bases, with 14 bases remaining between them. The CDR3 runs 14 residues. The CDR3 region is CASSPRGLSSPLHF. CDR3 in DNA: TGTGCCAGCAGTCCCCGGGGGTTGAGTTCACCCCTCCACTTT.

The chain combines TRBV20-1 with TRBJ1-2, with 8 bases matching TRBD1. J was trimmed by 6 bases and V by 0 bases; bases with no gene match: 9. Germline V gene data show CDR1 as DFQATT and CDR2 as SNEGSKA (reference sequence). The CDR3 is 15 residues long. The CDR3 DNA follows: TGCAGTGCTAGAGATAGGTTGCAGGGGGCTGATGGCTACACCTTC. Its translation: CSARDRLQGADGYTF.

V usage is TRBV5-1 and J usage is TRBJ2-5; D assignment may be TRBD1 or TRBD2 (6 bases each). This CDR3 contains 15 residues. Between the trimmed V and J ends, which lost 4 bases and 5 bases, there was a span of 18 bases. Germline assignment: CDR1 SGHRS and CDR2 YFSETQ. CDR3 loop: CASSLGGGRGETQYF. For the CDR3, the DNA is TGCGCCAGCAGCCTCGGAGGGGGGCGCGGGGAGACCCAGTACTTC.

V gene TRBV24-1 combines with J gene TRBJ2-3; 8 bases fit TRBD2. This CDR3 has 15 residues. CDR1 is KGHDR and CDR2 is SFDVKD in the germline V gene. Trimming at V came to 4 bases and at J to 1 base, leaving 3 bases not matched to a gene. The CDR3 DNA sequence: TGTGCCACCAGTGAAACGGGGGGGGGCACAGATACGCAGTATTTT. Translating gives CATSETGGGTDTQYF.

The rearrangement joins TRBV12-3 or TRBV12-4 to TRBJ1-5; 10 positions agree with TRBD1. The junction had 10 bases not matched to a gene; V was cut back by 5 bases and J by 3 bases. The CDR3 contains 17 residues. The CDR3 region is CASSPGTGVVNNQPQHF. CDR3 nucleotides: TGTGCCAGCAGTCCCGGGACAGGGGTTGTTAACAATCAGCCCCAGCATTTT.

The chain has TRBV28 and TRBJ1-1; D possibly corresponds to TRBD1 (5 bases). The length of the CDR3 is 11 residues. Germline V CDR1 and CDR2: MDHEN, SYDVKM. V was cut by 11 bases and J by 4 bases, with 11 bases left in between. The CDR3 DNA follows: TGTGCCGGAGCCGGGGGCACTGAAGCTTTCTTT. Translation: CAGAGGTEAFF.

The sample holds one count of this clonotype. The chain recombines TRBV6-1 with TRBJ2-2; D is unclear. This CDR3 comprises 13 residues. The V gene's germline CDR1 is MNHNS and CDR2 SASEGT. Between the trimmed V and J ends, which lost 0 bases and 6 bases, there was a span of 5 bases. CDR3 DNA: TGTGCCAGCAGTGAAGCAGGTCCCGGGGAGCTGTTTTTT. It yields the protein CASSEAGPGELFF.

This clonotype showed up many times. This sequence joins TRBV28 and TRBJ2-5; 8 nucleotides line up with TRBD1. Germline V gives CDR1 MDHEN, CDR2 SYDVKM. J lost 6 bases, V lost 6 bases, and 6 bases had no gene match. The CDR3 covers 13 residues. CDR3 sequence (DNA): TGTGCCAGCAGCGAGACAGGGGTCAAGACCCAGTACTTC. As protein: CASSETGVKTQYF.

The chain is built from TRBV18 and TRBJ2-3, with 11 bases lining up with TRBD2. The germline CDR1 and CDR2 sequences are KGHSH and LQKENI. The CDR3 totals 18 residues. The V and J ends lost 3 bases and 2 bases, in that order; junction bases with no gene match: 10. CDR3 sequence reads: CASSPLNLAGGNTDTQYF. CDR3 nucleotide sequence: TGTGCCAGCTCACCCCTAAATCTAGCGGGGGGAAACACAGATACGCAGTATTTT.

This clonotype was seen a handful of times. This sequence joins TRBV29-1 and TRBJ1-2; D unresolved. V was shortened by 4 bases and J by 8 bases, with 5 bases between the two germline ends. The CDR3 extends over 9 amino acids. Germline CDR1 SQVTM, CDR2 ANQGSEA. CDR3 nucleotide sequence: TGCAGCGTTGGCCAAGGCTACACCTTC. As protein: CSVGQGYTF.

Of note for this clonotype: A much larger clone is a single base away; this may be a read error. V usage is TRBV2 and J usage is TRBJ2-1; the D gene is possibly TRBD1 (7 bases). V lost 3 bases and J 0 bases, leaving 15 bases between the germline ends. Germline CDR1 is SNHLY and CDR2 is FYNNEI. The CDR3 length is 17 residues. The CDR3 DNA is TGTGCCAGCAGTGAGGAGGGGGCCAGAAGCTCCTACAATGAGCAGTTCTTC. As protein: CASSEEGARSSYNEQFF.